This entry lists 14 T cell receptor beta chains sequenced from one sample in a study of blood T cell repertoires in COVID-19. Libraries were prepared by immunoSEQ multiplex PCR; TCRdb keeps only in-frame clonotypes and omits some of them. The data contain around 140,000 clones, about 90% of them singletons. Sequencing input: peripheral blood. The receptors derive from a man aged 55 to 70 with active or convalescent COVID-19.

This sequence joins TRBV18 and TRBJ1-2; 8 nucleotides line up with TRBD1. Germline V CDR1 and CDR2: KGHSH, LQKENI. The J segment lost 0 bases and the V segment lost 3 bases, leaving 6 bases of the junction unmatched. CDR3 length: 16 residues. Written as DNA, the CDR3 is TGTGCCAGCTCACCTACCAGACAGGGGTCTAACTATGGCTACACCTTC. Encoded protein: CASSPTRQGSNYGYTF.

The V gene is TRBV27, the J gene TRBJ1-2, with no clear D. The V gene's germline CDR1 is MNHEY and CDR2 SMNVEV (reference sequence). There are 14 residues in the CDR3. The ends were cut back, 4 bases at V and 4 bases at J, with 13 bases in the middle. CDR3 coding DNA: TGTGCCAGCAGTTCACTCACAGCGGCCTATGGCTACACCTTC. This sequence encodes CASSSLTAAYGYTF.

The chain has TRBV28 and TRBJ1-5; 7 bases align to TRBD1. Germline assignment: CDR1 MDHEN and CDR2 SYDVKM. This CDR3 is 13 amino acids long. V shed 6 bases and J 4 bases; nucleotides not matched to a gene: 3. CDR3 sequence (DNA): TGTGCCAGCAGGTCAGGGGGAAATCAGCCCCAGCATTTT. It encodes CASRSGGNQPQHF.

This chain links TRBV30 with TRBJ1-3; D gene uncertain. The germline CDR1 and CDR2 sequences are GTSNPN and SVGIG (reference sequence). CDR3 length: 11 residues. With 7 bases removed from V and 0 bases from J, the gap between germline ends came to 4 bases. The CDR3 is CAFSSGNTIYF. The CDR3 DNA is TGTGCCTTCAGCTCTGGAAACACCATATATTTT.

Worth noting for this clone: The same CDR3 can be traced to other DNA sequences in this sample. This sequence joins TRBV27 and TRBJ2-7; 11 nucleotides match TRBD1. V trimming: 3 bases; J trimming: 4 bases; junction bases outside the gene matches: 2. CDR3 length: 14 amino acids. Germline CDR1 is MNHEY and CDR2 is SMNVEV (reference sequence). The CDR3 sequence: CASSLGQGGYEQYF. Written as DNA, the CDR3 is TGTGCCAGCAGTTTGGGACAGGGGGGGTACGAGCAGTACTTC.

The gene calls are TRBV4-1 and TRBJ2-2; 7 nucleotides agree with TRBD1. Losses at the gene ends were 0 bases for V and 4 bases for J; bases not matched to a gene: 2. The CDR3 contains 15 residues. Germline CDR1 reads MGHRA; CDR2 reads YSYEKL. CDR3 DNA sequence: TGCGCCAGCAGCCAAGATGACAGGGCCACCGGGGAGCTGTTTTTT. This translates into CASSQDDRATGELFF.

The chain employs TRBV15 and TRBJ1-5; D unresolved. This CDR3 has 13 residues. Per the germline V gene, CDR1 is LNHNV and CDR2 is YYDKDF (reference sequence). The ends were cut back, 6 bases at V and 0 bases at J, with 6 bases in the middle. This CDR3 reads CATRAYSNQPQHF. CDR3 DNA: TGTGCCACCAGGGCATATAGCAATCAGCCCCAGCATTTT.

The CDR3 here is CASSFGGDTQYF. The CDR3 bases are TGTGCCAGCAGCTTCGGAGGAGATACGCAGTATTTT. The genes are TRBV7-3 and TRBJ2-3; TRBD2 is a possible D gene (5 bases). CDR3 size: 12 residues. Germline-derived CDR1 and CDR2 are SGHTA and FQGTGA. The V end was cut by 3 bases, the J end by 5 bases, with 6 bases between.

This chain connects TRBV5-4 to TRBJ2-1, with 9 bases matching TRBD2. The CDR3 sequence is 15 residues long. J gave up 8 bases and V 1 base, and 7 bases lay outside the gene matches. Per the germline V gene, CDR1 is SGHNT and CDR2 is YYREEE (reference sequence). DNA for the CDR3: TGTGCCAGCAGCTTGAGTAGCGGGAGTGCCTATGAGCAGTTCTTC. Its protein is CASSLSSGSAYEQFF.

The chain joins TRBV28 to TRBJ1-5; D may be TRBD1 (5 bases). CDR1 and CDR2 from the germline V gene are MDHEN and SYDVKM. V lost 7 bases to trimming and J lost 0 bases, with 13 bases between them. The CDR3 consists of 15 residues. The CDR3 sequence: CASILGGGSNQPQHF. DNA for the CDR3: TGTGCCAGCATCTTGGGGGGGGGTAGCAATCAGCCCCAGCATTTT.

The chain couples TRBV7-2 to TRBJ1-5, with 8 bases identical to TRBD1. The CDR3 is 15 amino acids. Germline CDR1 reads SGHTA; CDR2 reads FQGNSA. The trim removed 4 bases at V and 7 bases at J, leaving 9 bases unmatched. The CDR3 nucleotides read TGTGCCAGCAGCTACCGGACAGGGCCGAACCAGCCCCAGCATTTT. Its translation is CASSYRTGPNQPQHF.

The chain couples TRBV24-1 to TRBJ2-3, with 9 bases fitting TRBD2. CDR1 KGHDR and CDR2 SFDVKD come from the germline V gene. This CDR3 spans 18 amino acids. V lost 0 bases to trimming and J lost 0 bases; unmatched junction nucleotides: 6. The CDR3, as DNA: TGTGCCACCAGTGATTTGTCTAGCGGGGCCGCTAGCACAGATACGCAGTATTTT. Protein product: CATSDLSSGAASTDTQYF.

The chain combines TRBV6-2 or TRBV6-3 with TRBJ2-7; possibly TRBD2 for D (6 bases). The CDR3 length is 17 residues. The germline V and J ends were trimmed by 2 bases and 6 bases, with 23 bases remaining between them. Germline CDR1 MNHEY, CDR2 SVGEGT. DNA for the CDR3: TGTGCCAGCAGTTACAGTGGGACTGGATCAGTGGGAGGCGAGCAGTACTTC. Translating gives CASSYSGTGSVGGEQYF.

V usage is TRBV7-2 and J usage is TRBJ1-1; 7 nucleotides agree with TRBD1. Per germline, CDR1 SGHTA and CDR2 FQGNSA. This CDR3 has 14 residues. After removal of 4 bases from V and 0 bases from J, the junction contained 2 bases not matched to a gene. DNA of the CDR3: TGTGCCAGCAGCTCGGGACAGTTGAACACTGAAGCTTTCTTT. Translating it yields CASSSGQLNTEAFF.